This TCR beta chain was identified during a study of blood T cell repertoires in COVID-19. CDR1 and CDR2 from the germline V gene are LGHDT and YNNKEL (reference sequence). V trimming: 0 bases; J trimming: 6 bases; junction bases outside the gene matches: 11. The CDR3 is made up of 17 amino acids. Generated by immunoSEQ multiplex PCR, the TCRdb table keeps only in-frame clones and is missing some. This sample has about 260,000 clones, with approximately 90% found just once. This rearrangement joins TRBV3-1 (or the pseudogene TRBV3-2) to TRBJ1-2; 9 bases fit TRBD1. Sample: peripheral blood. The source of this sequence is a woman in her 40s with acute or convalescent COVID-19. Here the CDR3 DNA reads TGTGCCAGCAGCCAAGATTTAGGGACAGGGCCCCTTGATGGCTACACCTTC. Amino acids: CASSQDLGTGPLDGYTF.